These T cell receptor beta chains were read from a single sample in a study of immune characterization of retroperitoneal liposarcoma. TCRdb re-called the PCR reads through MiXCR, storing one row per CDR3 protein. The data show about 2,000 distinct CDR3 sequences, approximately 40% seen once. Material: tumor tissue. These receptors all stem from a male donor with retroperitoneal liposarcoma. Each CDR3 is given with its conserved first and last residue. The D gene is left open where the match is weak. Rows give clone size only sometimes, using once, few, many, or a class for an expanded clone.

d_gene,v_gene,j_gene,abundance,CDR3nt,CDR3aa
.,TRBV12-3/TRBV12-4,TRBJ2-7,.,TGTGCCAGCACTCCCCGCGACCGGAATGAGCAGTACTTC,CASTPRDRNEQYF
TRBD1,TRBV6-1,TRBJ2-7,medium-sized,TGTGCCAGCAGGCACAGGGGCGACTCCTACGAGCAGTACTTC,CASRHRGDSYEQYF
TRBD1,TRBV27,TRBJ2-5,.,TGTGCCAGCAGACCTTCCGGGACAGGGAAGACCCAGTACTTC,CASRPSGTGKTQYF
TRBD1,TRBV6-6,TRBJ2-1,large,TGTGCCAGCAGCCCGGGACAGGGAGTCTACAATGAGCAGTTCTTC,CASSPGQGVYNEQFF
TRBD1,TRBV6-1,TRBJ2-1,.,TGTGCCAGCAGTGATGGGACAGGGGGTCACAATGAGCAGTTCTTC,CASSDGTGGHNEQFF
TRBD2,TRBV10-1,TRBJ2-1,.,TGCGCCAGCAGTGATGGGACTAGCGGGGTGAGCGGTGAGCAGTTCTTC,CASSDGTSGVSGEQFF
TRBD2,TRBV11-3,TRBJ2-5,.,TGTGCCAGCAGCGACGGACTAGCGGGAGAGGGGAGGGAGACCCAGTACTTC,CASSDGLAGEGRETQYF
.,TRBV12-3/TRBV12-4,TRBJ2-1,once,TGTGCCAGCAGACGCCGGACAGAAACTTCCTACAATGAGCAGTTCTTC,CASRRRTETSYNEQFF
TRBD2,TRBV7-2,TRBJ2-7,medium-sized,TGTGCCAGCAGCTTAGGTAGCGGGAGAACGAATGAGCAGTACTTC,CASSLGSGRTNEQYF
TRBD1,TRBV11-3,TRBJ2-3,.,TGTGCCAGCAGCCCCAGACAGGGGGCAACAGATACGCAGTATTTT,CASSPRQGATDTQYF
.,TRBV12-5,TRBJ2-1,.,TGTGCTAGTGGTTTGCAGGGTAGCGGAACATACAATGAGCAGTTCTTC,CASGLQGSGTYNEQFF
TRBD2,TRBV7-8,TRBJ2-7,.,TGTGCCAGCAGCTTAAGCGGACTAGTATCCCACGAGCAGTACTTC,CASSLSGLVSHEQYF
.,TRBV9,TRBJ2-3,.,TGTGCCAGCAGCGTAGGTCCTTCTGTTAGCACAGATACGCAGTATTTT,CASSVGPSVSTDTQYF
TRBD2,TRBV27,TRBJ2-1,.,TGTGCCAGCAGTTTTATAGCGGGAGAGGTCAATGAGCAGTTCTTC,CASSFIAGEVNEQFF
TRBD2,TRBV7-2,TRBJ2-1,.,TGTGCCAGCAGCCCATCTAGCGGGAGGGCCTATGAGCAGTTCTTC,CASSPSSGRAYEQFF
.,TRBV12-3/TRBV12-4,TRBJ2-1,few,TGTGCCAGCAGTTCGACTGGCTCCTACAATGAGCAGTTCTTC,CASSSTGSYNEQFF
TRBD2,TRBV6-1,TRBJ2-5,few,TGTGCCAGCAGTGAAGCGGGGGGAGGGATACGGGAGACCCAGTACTTC,CASSEAGGGIRETQYF
.,TRBV6-5,TRBJ1-1,.,TGTGCCAGCAGTTACTCCCGGGTATTAGTCATGAACACTGAAGCTTTCTTT,CASSYSRVLVMNTEAFF
.,TRBV12-5,TRBJ2-1,few,TGTGCTAGTGGTTCCAACGTGAGCTTGACGGAGACCCAGTTCTTC,CASGSNVSLTETQFF
.,TRBV6-5,TRBJ2-1,few,TGTGCCAGCAGTATTAGTCGGAATGAGCAGTTCTTC,CASSISRNEQFF
TRBD2,TRBV6-1,TRBJ2-1,.,TGTGCCAGCAGTGAAGTAGGGTGGGGGACTAGCGTCTACGAGCAGTTCTTC,CASSEVGWGTSVYEQFF
.,TRBV11-3,TRBJ2-1,large,TGTGCCAGCAGCTTAGTTGGGCTGGGGGACAATGAGCAGTTCTTC,CASSLVGLGDNEQFF
TRBD2,TRBV10-3,TRBJ2-2,once,TGTGCCATCAGGAGGACTAGCGGGAGTCACTACACCGGGGAGCTGTTTTTT,CAIRRTSGSHYTGELFF
.,TRBV27,TRBJ2-3,.,TGTGCCAGCAGTCAGAGCGGTAATACGCAGTATTTT,CASSQSGNTQYF
.,TRBV4-1,TRBJ2-5,.,TGCGCCAGCAGCCAAAGCCGGGGGCAGTTCGATGGGCAGTACTTC,CASSQSRGQFDGQYF
TRBD1,TRBV6-1,TRBJ1-6,.,TGTGCCAGCAGCCGGAGGGGGGACAGTAATTCACCCCTCCACTTT,CASSRRGDSNSPLHF
TRBD2,TRBV7-2,TRBJ2-7,few,TGTGCCAGCAGCTTTCCTAGCGGGAGCTCCTACAATGAGCAGTACTTC,CASSFPSGSSYNEQYF
TRBD1,TRBV7-4,TRBJ2-5,once,TGTGCCAGCAGCTTAGCCGGGACAGGGCGCCAAGAGACCCAGTACTTC,CASSLAGTGRQETQYF
.,TRBV6-1,TRBJ2-5,.,TGTGCCAGCAGTGAACAGACAGAAGAGACCCAGTACTTC,CASSEQTEETQYF
TRBD1,TRBV6-5,TRBJ2-1,.,TGTGCCAGCAGTAACGGGGACAGGAGAAACAATGAGCAGTTCTTC,CASSNGDRRNNEQFF
TRBD2,TRBV6-5,TRBJ2-5,.,TGTGCCAGCACCGGGGGGGCGACGCAAGAGACCCAGTACTTC,CASTGGATQETQYF
.,TRBV27,TRBJ2-1,.,TGTGCCAGCAGTTATTCCGACAGGCCGACCTACAATGAGCAGTTCTTC,CASSYSDRPTYNEQFF
TRBD2,TRBV6-1,TRBJ2-1,large,TGTGCCAGCCAACTAGCGGGAGCCGGAAGTGAGCAGTTCTTC,CASQLAGAGSEQFF
TRBD1,TRBV12-3/TRBV12-4,TRBJ2-4,.,TGTGCCAGCAGTTGGGGACAGAAAAACATTCAGTACTTC,CASSWGQKNIQYF
TRBD2,TRBV24-1,TRBJ2-3,few,TGTGCCACCAGTGATTCGATGGGGGCTTTCCACGCTAGCGGGAGGCCAGATACGCAGTATTTT,CATSDSMGAFHASGRPDTQYF
TRBD2,TRBV6-1,TRBJ2-1,few,TGTGCCAGCAGTAGACTAGCGGGGAACAATGAGCAGTTCTTC,CASSRLAGNNEQFF
TRBD2,TRBV10-1,TRBJ2-5,.,TGCGCCAGCAGTGGACTAGCGGGAGAGGGTGAGACCCAGTACTTC,CASSGLAGEGETQYF
.,TRBV5-1,TRBJ1-4,few,TGCGCCAGCAGCTTGCCTTTGGGACAAGAGAACGAAAAACTGTTTTTT,CASSLPLGQENEKLFF
.,TRBV7-6,TRBJ2-1,.,TGTGCTAGCAGCCAGGGGGGGGGAAGCGGGATTGATGAGCAGTTCTTC,CASSQGGGSGIDEQFF
.,TRBV6-5,TRBJ2-1,once,TGTGCCAGCAGTTACAGCAATGAGCAGTTCTTC,CASSYSNEQFF
TRBD1,TRBV6-4,TRBJ2-1,large,TGTGCCAGCAGCCCAACGCCGGGACAGGGGAACAATGAGCAGTTCTTC,CASSPTPGQGNNEQFF
TRBD1,TRBV6-1,TRBJ2-7,large,TGTGCCAGCAGCCCGGGACAGGGAGTCTACAATGAGCAGTACTTC,CASSPGQGVYNEQYF
TRBD2,TRBV6-6,TRBJ2-5,few,TGTGCCAGCAGTTACTCGGTTAGCGGGAGGGCCTTTGAGACCCAGTACTTC,CASSYSVSGRAFETQYF
.,TRBV12-3/TRBV12-4,TRBJ2-3,.,TGTGCCAGCAGCCGGATGGGGGATACGCAGTATTTT,CASSRMGDTQYF
TRBD1,TRBV11-2,TRBJ2-1,.,TGTGCCAGCACCCTATCACAGGGGGGATACGAGCAGTTCTTC,CASTLSQGGYEQFF
TRBD2,TRBV7-2,TRBJ2-7,medium-sized,TGTGCCAGCAGCTTGACTAGCGGGAGTTACAATGAGCAGTACTTC,CASSLTSGSYNEQYF